There are many counts of the clone carrying this T cell receptor (beta chain). Molecular barcoding with unique molecular identifiers was used for the TCRbeta library. MiXCR, applied by TCRdb to the PCR reads, yields one record per CDR3 protein. Here the sample spans 200,000 to 250,000 distinct CDR3 sequences, around 9.5% being singletons. The sample originates from a study of T-cell reconstitution after alpha-beta-depleted transplantation in children. This CDR3 comprises 16 residues. V gave up 5 bases and J gave up 0 bases, with 18 bases separating them. Germline values: CDR1 DFQATT, CDR2 SNEGSKA (reference sequence).

The receptor was isolated from a human donor who donated a stem cell graft to a child with acute lymphoblastic leukemia. This rearrangement joins TRBV20-1 to TRBJ2-3; tentatively, D is TRBD1 or TRBD2 (5 bases each). The specimen was PBMCs from the stem cell graft donor, collected from the stem cell graft. The CDR3 DNA follows: TGCAGTGCTCACCTACGGATGGGACGGAGCACAGATACGCAGTATTTT. Translation: CSAHLRMGRSTDTQYF.